This T cell receptor beta chain was sequenced in a study of blood T cell repertoires in COVID-19. Seattle patients were enrolled while actively infected and followed longitudinally. Repertoires were generated with immunoSEQ multiplex PCR, while TCRdb's copy carries only in-frame clones and drops some. The sample has approximately 400,000 clones; around 88% are singletons. The V and J ends lost 5 bases and 11 bases respectively, with 9 bases between them. Germline-derived CDR1 and CDR2 are SEHNR and FQNEAQ (reference sequence). CDR3 length: 10 residues. The clonotype originates from a woman in her forties or fifties with COVID-19, enrolled during active disease. The sequenced sample was peripheral blood. V usage is TRBV7-9 and J usage is TRBJ1-1; D unclear. CDR3: CASSPGSAFF. The CDR3 region has the DNA TGTGCCAGCAGCCCCGGGTCGGCTTTCTTT.